The source of this T cell receptor (beta chain) is a study of regulatory T cells in long-lasting Graves disease (dated by TCRdb to about 2021). Context from the whole study: In the newly diagnosed Graves' disease group, patients had been taking antithyroid drugs for less than 3 months. A total of around 35 samples were covered by TCR sequencing, comprising some 13 persistent and about 20 newly diagnosed Graves' disease patients. The study was conducted in China and was registered as a clinical trial. This study used TCR sequencing and RNA sequencing of peripheral blood to compare persistent Graves' disease patients against newly diagnosed Graves' disease patients. Study-wide findings and limitations: More public clonotypes were shared among persistent patients (more than 2,500) than among newly diagnosed patients (roughly 1,000). The small sample size was acknowledged by the authors as a limitation that may reduce accuracy. Compared with newly diagnosed patients, patients with persistent Graves' disease had lower TCR Shannon entropy and fewer highly expanded clones, which suggests clonal expansion. Only the TCR beta chain was sequenced and analyzed. Persistent disease showed preferential use of TRBV28, TRBJ1-2 and TRBJ2-5, whereas newly diagnosed disease favored TRBV20-1 and TRBJ2-1. The study examined only peripheral blood because the primary lesion, thyroid tissue, could not be accessed.

The intended sense of this specimen's time point label: newly diagnosed GD, antithyroid drugs for less than 3 months. For both TCR sequencing and RNA sequencing, RNA was extracted from PBMCs using TRIzol. Graves' disease was diagnosed according to American Thyroid Association guidelines. The patients came from an endocrinology department in Xi'an, China. Each patient gave 8.5 to 9.5 milliliters of peripheral blood, collected in an EDTA anticoagulant tube. Ficoll Paque Plus density gradient separation was used to isolate PBMCs, and no further T cell sorting was performed. An Agilent 2100 Bioanalyzer and agarose gel were used to check RNA quality, and a NanoDrop 2000 was used to measure RNA concentration. Library preparation used multiplex PCR. The reads were generated on an Illumina HiSeq 4000. To build TCR beta libraries, CDR3 regions were amplified by Arm-PCR using iRepertoire HTBI primers. PCR products were gel purified before sequencing. The paper's data handling went like this. Gene usage analysis of CDR3 amino acid clonotypes used the 60 to 80 TRBV and 12 to 15 TRBJ segments found across samples. Filtered high-quality paired reads were merged into contigs using COPE and FqMerger. BLAST was used to align contigs to IMGT TRBV, TRBD and TRBJ reference genes, and CDR3 was defined according to IMGT. Highly expanded clones were defined as clonotypes with a frequency above 0.1%. Repertoire diversity was measured by Shannon entropy, and V-J evenness by the Gini coefficient. A clonotype was considered public if more than one individual shared it. TCRdb handled the public reads itself, with Q25 trimming in fastp and clone calling in MiXCR, and kept productive beta chains. Rows with a matching CDR3 protein are joined into one entry that keeps the most common DNA and genes. In this record, the V and J calls reflect TCRdb's handling and not the investigators' own analysis. Here the sample has more than 300,000 distinct CDR3 sequences; about 12% occur a single time. Approximately 19% of the sample lies in the top ten.

On this clonotype: Its antigen is not yet known. Per-base quality was not reported, and no clone a single base away is much larger than it.

The germline V end is reduced by 4 bases and the J end by 4 bases; junction bases left unmatched: 9. The CDR3 sequence holds 17 residues, the cysteine and phenylalanine included. The kept DNA is CDR3 alone, 51 bases in frame from the first base. Taken from the germline V gene, the CDR1 and CDR2 loops are SGHVS and FQNEAQ. The data also belong to a second study, concerning T cells in Graves' hyperthyroidism and ophthalmopathy. The second publication reports: A patient counted as having stable Graves' hyperthyroidism if no progression to ophthalmopathy occurred over 18 months of follow-up. Hyperthyroidism patients were aged 18 to 65 years and newly diagnosed, with disease duration of less than 2 months. The study excluded patients with uncontrolled infections, other autoimmune diseases, pregnancy or lactation. Diagnoses were based on clinical symptoms, serum thyroxine and TRAb, thyroid ultrasound and orbital computed tomography. A first-round RT-PCR of the TCR CDR3 used the HTBI primer set with the Qiagen OneStep RT-PCR kit. Most expanded thyroid clonotypes (frequency above 0.001) were also detected in blood, a finding suggesting that blood repertoires may reflect thyroid immune responses. A model built on a 13 V-J signature distinguished ophthalmopathy from stable hyperthyroidism, reaching 85% to 90% sensitivity and 81% to 83% specificity in cross-validation and 80%/75% in testing. In validation, progression to ophthalmopathy was predicted by the model with almost 71% sensitivity and roughly 76% specificity, a median of 6.5 months before onset. A discovery cohort of approximately 100 patients, 43 with Graves' ophthalmopathy and 55 to 60 with stable Graves' hyperthyroidism, was used to find distinguishing TCR V-J signatures. Whether ophthalmopathy could be predicted prospectively was tested in an independent validation cohort made up of under 20 hyperthyroidism patients plus 17 patients who later progressed to ophthalmopathy. The approximately 97 discovery patients were randomly divided into training and test sets at a 7:3 ratio. The study also compared thyroid tissue and blood T-cell repertoires from 5 to 7 Graves' hyperthyroidism patients. Following sampling, methimazole starting at 30 mg daily was given to hyperthyroidism patients, and high-dose intravenous methylprednisolone was given to ophthalmopathy patients. Libraries were constructed in a second round of multiplex PCR, after which size selection and purification were carried out. The libraries were sequenced on an Illumina HiSeq2000 using paired-end 100 bp reads. SOAPnuke was used to process the raw data, throwing out any read that contained adapters or uncalled bases, had a mean Phred below 15, or lacked an exact constant-primer or identifier match. High-quality paired reads were merged using COPE v1.2.5, and each unique nucleotide sequence was defined as a clonotype. MiTCR v1.1 was used to align the clonotypes against IMGT TRBV, TRBD and TRBJ reference segments. The analysis was restricted to V-J combinations with a frequency above 0.0001, which together covered roughly 99% of the repertoires. A TCS score was defined as the ratio between F50 (clonal expansion) and ExV (chaos), using BLOSUM62-based TCRdist between CDR3 peptides within each V-J. Welch's t-statistics and random forest reduced 500 to 550 V-J features to 13, which were used in a naive Bayes classifier (R e1071). Sample size was not statistically predetermined, and investigators were not blinded to group allocation. According to the paper, TCR Vbeta CDR3 sequencing was carried out on roughly 130 peripheral blood samples, which came from under 50 ophthalmopathy, approximately 78 hyperthyroidism and some 17 progressor patients.

The sequence derives from a woman between 18 and 30 years old with Graves disease. Donor details come from another sample of the same person, matched by shared clones. This material consisted of peripheral blood mononuclear cells (PBMCs), taken at new diagnosis, from a patient treated with antithyroid drugs. The chain employs TRBV7-8 and TRBJ2-2; a stretch of 10 junction bases matches TRBD2. In nucleotide form, the sequence is TGTGCCAGCAGCTCCGATAGGGGACTAGCGACCACCGGGGAGCTGTTTTTT. Translated, this gives CASSSDRGLATTGELFF.